This entry lists 32 T cell receptor beta chains sequenced from one sample in a study of CXCR3-negative and CXCR3-positive naive CD8 T cells. 5' RACE that incorporated UMI labels was used to prepare the TRB cDNA libraries. Following a re-call of the 5' RACE reads, TCRdb has one entry per CDR3 protein and lacks DNA. Recorded for this sample: 100,000 to 150,000 distinct CDR3 sequences. Sequencing input: naive CXCR3- CD8+ T cells from blood. As for subset: CD45RO-CCR7+CD27+CD95- naive CD8+ T cells lacking CXCR3 (TNR3-). The receptors here all came from a human donor in good health. Some clones in this sample may be carry-over from other donors' samples.

V is TRBV20-1 and J is TRBJ1-6. Per germline, CDR1 DFQATT and CDR2 SNEGSKA (reference sequence). This CDR3 is 17 amino acids long. The CDR3 region is CSARDSALSSYNSPLHF.

The chain joins TRBV6-2 or TRBV6-3 to TRBJ2-1; the TCRdb call, TRBD1, lacks DNA for checking. In germline, CDR1 is MNHEY, CDR2 SVGEGT. The CDR3 consists of 17 residues. CDR3 in amino acids: CASKGWGQGLTYNEQFF.

The V and J genes are TRBV5-6 and TRBJ2-2. The CDR3 is 15 amino acids. Germline values: CDR1 SGHDT, CDR2 YYEEEE. CDR3 protein: CASSQDLSYTGELFF.

The chain is built from TRBV29-1 and TRBJ2-7; the D call of TRBD1 rests on TCRdb alone, since no DNA is present to check it. Germline V gene data show CDR1 as SQVTM and CDR2 as ANQGSEA. The length of the CDR3 is 13 residues. The CDR3 region is CSVVTGQAYEQYF.

The genes are TRBV12-3 or TRBV12-4 and TRBJ2-2. The CDR3 has 15 residues. The CDR3 protein is CASSLVQKNTGELFF.

The chain's CDR3 is CASSPLVQGAHEQYF. The genes are TRBV28 and TRBJ2-7; lacking DNA, the TRBD1 call made by TCRdb goes unchecked. Germline V gene data show CDR1 as MDHEN and CDR2 as SYDVKM. The CDR3 totals 15 residues.

The genes are TRBV12-3 or TRBV12-4 and TRBJ2-7. This CDR3 has 14 amino acids. Here the CDR3 reads CASSTRTGPVEQYF.

This rearrangement joins TRBV7-9 to TRBJ2-7; TCRdb outputs TRBD1, but without DNA this stays unchecked. CDR1 and CDR2 (germline): SEHNR, FQNEAQ (reference sequence). The CDR3 extends over 14 amino acids. CDR3 amino acids: CASSPRGSFPEQYF.

The gene calls are TRBV20-1 and TRBJ2-4; lacking DNA, the TRBD1 call made by TCRdb goes unchecked. The CDR3 has 13 amino acids. Germline CDR1 and CDR2: DFQATT and SNEGSKA (reference sequence). CDR3 region: CSATKGGKNIQYF.

The chain carries TRBV7-2 and TRBJ2-7; absent DNA, TCRdb's TRBD1 call cannot be checked. The CDR3 has 17 amino acids. Germline loops: CDR1 SGHTA, CDR2 FQGNSA. The CDR3 reads CASSLGVTALTFSEQYF.

The chain recombines TRBV12-3 or TRBV12-4 with TRBJ2-5; TCRdb names TRBD1, which stays unverified in the absence of DNA. The CDR3 sequence is 15 residues long. CDR3 in amino acids: CASSFRGQIVETQYF.

The chain uses TRBV23-1 and TRBJ2-1; TCRdb proposes TRBD2, but this gene call is untestable without DNA. TRBV23-1 is known as an ORF, though its function is uncertain. The CDR3 is 16 amino acids. CDR3 amino acids: CASSQDLAGGHNEQFF.

The chain carries TRBV6-5 and TRBJ1-1. CDR1 is MNHEY, CDR2 SVGAGI, per germline. The CDR3 totals 13 residues. CDR3 loop: CASSLKGNTEAFF.

This chain uses TRBV10-3 with TRBJ2-3; TCRdb proposes TRBD1, but this gene call is untestable without DNA. The CDR3 length is 14 residues. The germline V gene encodes CDR1 ENHRY and CDR2 SYGVKD. The CDR3: CAISDPGPTDTQYF.

This chain's CDR3 is CASSLEGGAPYEQYF. The chain links TRBV7-9 to TRBJ2-7; TCRdb picks TRBD1, but there is no DNA to check that call. CDR1 and CDR2 from the germline V gene are SEHNR and FQNEAQ (reference sequence). The CDR3 totals 15 residues.

The CDR3 is CASSQGTAAGILTAFF. V gene TRBV9 combines with J gene TRBJ1-1; TCRdb names TRBD1, which stays unverified in the absence of DNA. CDR1 SGDLS and CDR2 YYNGEE come from the germline V gene. This CDR3 is 16 amino acids long.

This chain uses TRBV20-1 with TRBJ1-2. The V gene's germline CDR1 is DFQATT and CDR2 SNEGSKA (reference sequence). There are 13 residues in the CDR3. CDR3 region: CSARDLNLYGYTF.

The chain is built from TRBV20-1 and TRBJ2-1; no DNA is available, so the TRBD2 call from TCRdb remains unchecked. This CDR3 region has 15 residues. CDR1 and CDR2 (germline): DFQATT, SNEGSKA (reference sequence). CDR3 amino acids: CSARGGVPGHNEQFF.

The chain joins TRBV7-9 to TRBJ2-1. The CDR3 is 14 residues long. Per the germline V gene, CDR1 is SEHNR and CDR2 is FQNEAQ (reference sequence). CDR3 protein: CASNQQGLHNEQFF.

The chain joins TRBV29-1 to TRBJ2-5. The germline gives CDR1 SQVTM, CDR2 ANQGSEA. The CDR3 spans 12 residues. This chain's CDR3 is CSVRFPQETQYF.

The V gene is TRBV14, the J gene TRBJ2-2. CDR1 is SGHDN and CDR2 is FVKESK in the germline V gene. The CDR3 length is 15 residues. The CDR3 reads CASSQRTVNTGELFF.

The V call is TRBV6-1, the J call TRBJ1-5. The length of the CDR3 is 16 residues. Germline CDR1 and CDR2: MNHNS and SASEGT. CDR3 region: CASSEPGLYSNQPQHF.

This chain joins TRBV11-2 and TRBJ1-1. The germline gives CDR1 SGHAT, CDR2 FQNNGV. This CDR3 region has 13 residues. The CDR3: CASSFKGGTEAFF.

V is TRBV29-1 and J is TRBJ1-1; TCRdb's D call of TRBD1 is untestable without DNA. The germline V gene encodes CDR1 SQVTM and CDR2 ANQGSEA. The CDR3 loop spans 13 amino acids. The CDR3 loop is CSVDAGVGTEAFF.

The chain uses TRBV5-1 and TRBJ2-7; the D call of TRBD1 rests on TCRdb alone, since no DNA is present to check it. The CDR3 spans 13 residues. The V gene's germline CDR1 is SGHRS and CDR2 YFSETQ. The CDR3 here is CASSFRDGYEQYF.

The rearrangement links TRBV13 to TRBJ2-7; the D call of TRBD1 rests on TCRdb alone, since no DNA is present to check it. Per germline, CDR1 PRHDT and CDR2 FYEKMQ (reference sequence). The CDR3 sequence is 17 residues long. CDR3 sequence reads: CASSILRDRGLSYEQYF.

The gene calls are TRBV5-1 and TRBJ2-1. This CDR3 has 15 residues. Per germline, CDR1 SGHRS and CDR2 YFSETQ. CDR3 sequence reads: CASSREDTVYNEQFF.

This sequence joins TRBV11-2 and TRBJ2-5; TCRdb's D call of TRBD2 is untestable without DNA. Germline V CDR1 and CDR2: SGHAT, FQNNGV. This CDR3 contains 16 residues. The CDR3 protein is CASSSGLAGGWETQYF.

The V call is TRBV5-5, the J call TRBJ2-2; TCRdb designates TRBD1, a call that cannot be tested without DNA. CDR3 size: 17 residues. Germline loops: CDR1 SGHKS, CDR2 YYEKEE (reference sequence). Here the CDR3 reads CASSSLPTQGNTGELFF.

The chain links TRBV12-3 or TRBV12-4 to TRBJ2-1; the TCRdb D gene call, TRBD1, has no DNA to confirm it. CDR3 length: 13 residues. Here the CDR3 reads CASSLEAVYEQFF.

The chain combines TRBV19 with TRBJ2-1; the TCRdb call, TRBD2, lacks DNA for checking. The CDR3 runs to 15 residues. The V gene's germline CDR1 is LNHDA and CDR2 SQIVND (reference sequence). The CDR3 sequence is CASSIWTSGSYEQFF.

The rearrangement joins TRBV29-1 to TRBJ2-1; TCRdb gives TRBD1 as the D gene, but with no DNA this cannot be confirmed. Germline V gives CDR1 SQVTM, CDR2 ANQGSEA. This CDR3 is 13 amino acids long. The CDR3 protein is CSVEDRGQVEQFF.